This TCR beta chain was profiled in a study of blood T cell repertoires in COVID-19. About the study: From the United States, Italy and Spain came samples of acute and convalescent COVID-19. T cells, B-cell-depleted T cells, or PBMCs provided the cDNA or gDNA that served as material.

With regard to this clone: The same CDR3 arises from other DNA sequences in this sample as well.

Study processing details: From reference gene primer amplification, estimates of nucleated cell counts were derived. Clones were read by immunoSEQ multiplex PCR, and TCRdb kept only the in-frame ones, dropping some. The D gene and trimming were derived from the DNA, and the V and J assignments and clone size from that table. The sample lists around 260,000 clones, about 86% occurring once. Those enrolled in Seattle joined during active infection and were followed longitudinally afterward. Sequencing was done on a sample of peripheral blood. The sequence came from a person in their 70s with COVID-19, enrolled during active disease.

For the CDR3, the DNA is TGTGCCAGCAGCTTAGGAGTGGAGGAGTTTGTATACGAGCAGTACTTC. Amino acid sequence: CASSLGVEEFVYEQYF. This rearrangement joins TRBV7-8 to TRBJ2-7, with D perhaps TRBD2 (5 bases). This CDR3 has 16 residues. Germline V gene sequence: CDR1 SGHVS, CDR2 FQNEAQ. V was pared by 1 base and J by 4 bases, with 17 bases between.